This TCR beta chain was recovered during a study of blood T cell repertoires in COVID-19. Germline-derived CDR1 and CDR2 are SGHRS and YFSETQ. V lost 4 bases and J 2 bases, leaving 12 bases between the germline ends. This CDR3 is built from 14 residues. Some clones are missing from TCRdb's copy, which holds only in-frame ones; the method was immunoSEQ multiplex PCR. The sample records about 48,000 clones, roughly 82% being singletons. The receptor was derived from a man aged 40-55 years with acute or convalescent COVID-19. Sample: peripheral blood. The gene calls are TRBV5-1 and TRBJ1-2; the D is unclear. This CDR3 is CASSPTSGNYGYTF. In DNA form, the CDR3 reads TGCGCCAGCAGCCCGACTAGCGGAAACTATGGCTACACCTTC. The full variable domain, completed using reference TRBV5-1 and TRBJ1-2, is KAGVTQTPRYLIKTRGQQVTLSCSPISGHRSVSWYQQTPGQGLQFLFEYFSETQRNKGNFPGRFSGRQFSNSRSEMNVSTLELGDSALYLCASSPTSGNYGYTFGSGTRLTVV.